Presented here are 3 T cell receptor beta chains from one specimen sequenced in a study of T cell changes during pregnancy in multiple sclerosis. Method: immunoSEQ multiplex PCR; TCRdb's copy keeps in-frame clones and lacks some. Of tens of thousands of clones in the sample, around 85% are singletons; the top ten hold around 8%. Sequencing was performed on CD8+ T cells from peripheral blood mononuclear cells, taken after pregnancy. The origin of the receptors is a female donor with multiple sclerosis, enrolled in a pregnancy study.

The chain couples TRBV30 to TRBJ2-2, with unresolved D. The CDR3 totals 14 residues. Between the trimmed V and J ends, which lost 0 bases and 8 bases, there was a span of 13 bases. The germline V gene has CDR1 GTSNPN and CDR2 SVGIG (reference sequence). The DNA of the CDR3 is TGTGCCTGGAGTGTTTCACCGCGCGTAGGGGAGCTGTTTTTT. This gives the protein CAWSVSPRVGELFF.

The count of this clone is one. This chain connects TRBV6-4 to TRBJ1-5, with a possible D match to TRBD1 (6 bases). The germline CDR1 and CDR2 sequences are MRHNA and SNTAGT. Trimming took 6 bases from V and 8 from J, leaving 14 bases between them. The CDR3 length is 13 residues. CDR3 DNA: TGTGCCAGCAGCCTAACAGGGCTGGAGCCCCAGCATTTT. It translates to CASSLTGLEPQHF.

The CDR3: CASRPQGQANEKLFF. The CDR3 DNA follows: TGTGCCAGCAGGCCTCAGGGGCAAGCGAATGAAAAACTGTTTTTT. The J gene is TRBJ1-4, the V gene TRBV11-2; D is perhaps TRBD1 (6 bases). Trimming removed 6 bases at V and 5 bases at J, with 16 bases between. Per germline, CDR1 SGHAT and CDR2 FQNNGV. The CDR3 has 15 residues.